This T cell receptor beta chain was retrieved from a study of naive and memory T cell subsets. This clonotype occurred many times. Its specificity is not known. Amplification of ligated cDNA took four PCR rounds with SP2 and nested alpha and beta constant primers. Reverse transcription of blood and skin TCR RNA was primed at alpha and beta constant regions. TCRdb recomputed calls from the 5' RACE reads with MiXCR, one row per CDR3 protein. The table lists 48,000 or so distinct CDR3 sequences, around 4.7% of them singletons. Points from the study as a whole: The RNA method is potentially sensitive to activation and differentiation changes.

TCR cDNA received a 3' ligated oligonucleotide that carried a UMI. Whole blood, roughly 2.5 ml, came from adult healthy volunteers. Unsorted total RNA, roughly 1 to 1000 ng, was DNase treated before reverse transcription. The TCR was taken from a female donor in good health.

CDR3 DNA: TGTGCCAGCAGTTTAGAGGTTGGGACTAGCGTCTCCTACGAGCAGTACTTC. It codes for CASSLEVGTSVSYEQYF. The J gene is TRBJ2-7, the V gene TRBV28, with 10 bases aligning to TRBD2. Germline-derived CDR1 and CDR2 are MDHEN and SYDVKM. The J segment lost 0 bases and the V segment lost 2 bases, leaving 7 bases of the junction unmatched. The CDR3 has 17 amino acids.